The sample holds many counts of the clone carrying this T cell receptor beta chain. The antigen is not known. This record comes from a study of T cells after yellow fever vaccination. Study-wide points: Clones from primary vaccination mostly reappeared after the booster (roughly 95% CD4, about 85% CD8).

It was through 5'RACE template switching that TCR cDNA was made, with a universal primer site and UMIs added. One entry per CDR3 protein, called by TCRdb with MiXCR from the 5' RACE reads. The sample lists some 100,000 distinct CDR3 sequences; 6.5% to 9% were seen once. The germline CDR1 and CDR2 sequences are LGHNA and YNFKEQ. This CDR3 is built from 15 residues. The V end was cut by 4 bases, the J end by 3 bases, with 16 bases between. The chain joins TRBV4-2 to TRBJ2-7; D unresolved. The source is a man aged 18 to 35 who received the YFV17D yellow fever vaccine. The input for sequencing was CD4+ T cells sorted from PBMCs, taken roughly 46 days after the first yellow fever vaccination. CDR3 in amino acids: CASSLSSSGVYEQYF. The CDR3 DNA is TGTGCCAGCAGCCTTAGCTCCTCCGGAGTCTACGAGCAGTACTTC.